This entry lists 21 T cell receptor beta chains sequenced from one sample in a study of blood T cell repertoires in COVID-19. The table came from immunoSEQ multiplex PCR; TCRdb's copy has only in-frame clones and leaves some out. The sample holds some 87,000 clones, 65% to 85% seen once. Source material: peripheral blood. The receptors originated from an elderly man with active or convalescent COVID-19.

The CDR3 loop is CASSLATGNSGNTIYF. The CDR3 bases are TGCGCCAGCAGCTTGGCGACAGGAAACTCTGGAAACACCATATATTTT. The rearrangement joins TRBV5-1 to TRBJ1-3, with D tentatively TRBD1 (6 bases). Germline V lookup: CDR1 SGHRS, CDR2 YFSETQ. Trimming shortened V by 0 bases and J by 0 bases, and 10 bases separated the two germline ends. This CDR3 spans 16 amino acids. Full variable domain (rest looked up from reference TRBV5-1 and TRBJ1-3): KAGVTQTPRYLIKTRGQQVTLSCSPISGHRSVSWYQQTPGQGLQFLFEYFSETQRNKGNFPGRFSGRQFSNSRSEMNVSTLELGDSALYLCASSLATGNSGNTIYFGEGSWLTVV.

CDR3 loop: CASTWDRFQNQPQHF. The CDR3 DNA is TGTGCCAGTACCTGGGACAGGTTCCAAAATCAGCCCCAGCATTTT. The gene calls are TRBV19 and TRBJ1-5; 8 nucleotides line up with TRBD1. CDR3 size: 15 residues. The J segment lost 4 bases and the V segment lost 7 bases, leaving 9 bases of the junction unmatched. Germline V lookup: CDR1 LNHDA, CDR2 SQIVND (reference sequence). The whole variable domain, filled in from reference TRBV19 and TRBJ1-5, reads DGGITQSPKYLFRKEGQNVTLSCEQNLNHDAMYWYRQDPGQGLRLIYYSQIVNDFQKGDIAEGYSVSREKKESFPLTVTSAQKNPTAFYLCASTWDRFQNQPQHFGDGTRLSIL.

The V and J genes are TRBV18 and TRBJ1-1, with unresolved D. V lost 3 bases to trimming and J lost 1 base, with 9 bases between them. Germline CDR1 KGHSH, CDR2 LQKENI. This CDR3 region has 14 residues. CDR3 coding DNA: TGTGCCAGCTCACCTAACAGCGGGAACACTGAAGCTTTCTTT. It specifies CASSPNSGNTEAFF.

This clone appeared a few times. This chain joins TRBV28 and TRBJ2-5, with 9 bases fitting TRBD1. CDR1 is MDHEN and CDR2 is SYDVKM in the germline V gene. This CDR3 is built from 15 residues. V lost 3 bases, J lost 4 bases, and 6 bases stayed unmatched. The CDR3 here is CASSLGQGSGETQYF. The CDR3 nucleotides read TGTGCCAGCAGTTTGGGACAGGGTAGCGGAGAGACCCAGTACTTC. Looking up the rest from reference TRBV28 and TRBJ2-5 gives the full variable domain: DVKVTQSSRYLVKRTGEKVFLECVQDMDHENMFWYRQDPGLGLRLIYFSYDVKMKEKGDIPEGYSVSREKKERFSLILESASTNQTSMYLCASSLGQGSGETQYFGPGTRLLVL.

The chain joins TRBV5-6 to TRBJ2-3, with D possibly being TRBD1 (6 bases). V shed 3 bases and J shed 0 bases, with 17 bases lying between them. This CDR3 comprises 17 residues. Germline V gene data show CDR1 as SGHDT and CDR2 as YYEEEE. The CDR3 DNA is TGTGCCAGCAGCTGGACAGCCTGGGGGTTCAGCACAGATACGCAGTATTTT. Amino acids: CASSWTAWGFSTDTQYF. Full variable domain (outside the CDR3, taken from reference TRBV5-6 and TRBJ2-3): DAGVTQSPTHLIKTRGQQVTLRCSPKSGHDTVSWYQQALGQGPQFIFQYYEEEERQRGNFPDRFSGHQFPNYSSELNVNALLLGDSALYLCASSWTAWGFSTDTQYFGPGTRLTVL.

This chain uses TRBV19 with TRBJ1-2; the match to TRBD1 covers 7 bases. J was trimmed by 4 bases and V by 6 bases; bases with no gene match: 8. Germline V gene sequence: CDR1 LNHDA, CDR2 SQIVND (reference sequence). The CDR3 runs to 14 residues. CDR3 DNA sequence: TGTGCCAGTAGGATCGGACAGGCATCCTATGGCTACACCTTC. Translating gives CASRIGQASYGYTF.

J is TRBJ1-2 and V is TRBV2; D is possibly TRBD1 (6 bases). The CDR3 is made up of 11 amino acids. Looked up from germline, CDR1 is SNHLY and CDR2 is FYNNEI. The ends were cut back, 6 bases at V and 14 bases at J, with 16 bases in the middle. The CDR3 protein is CASSPNRVETF. Written as DNA, the CDR3 is TGTGCCAGCAGCCCCAACAGGGTGGAAACCTTC.

The V and J genes are TRBV11-2 and TRBJ2-3; TRBD1 is a possible D gene (5 bases). Germline lookup yields CDR1 SGHAT and CDR2 FQNNGV. The CDR3 extends over 15 amino acids. V was shortened by 4 bases and J by 6 bases, with 17 bases between the two germline ends. Written as DNA, the CDR3 is TGTGCCAGCAGCTCCCCGACCCGGACACCCGATACGCAGTATTTT. It yields the protein CASSSPTRTPDTQYF.

The chain uses TRBV5-4 and TRBJ2-7; unclear D gene. V was cut by 4 bases and J by 5 bases, with 16 bases left in between. This CDR3 comprises 14 residues. Germline CDR1 and CDR2: SGHNT and YYREEE (reference sequence). CDR3 region: CASSIPPGAHEQYF. In DNA form, the CDR3 reads TGTGCCAGCAGCATACCACCCGGTGCCCACGAGCAGTACTTC.

The chain carries TRBV4-1 and TRBJ1-3; 7 nucleotides match TRBD1. The CDR3 has 15 amino acids. Germline-derived CDR1 and CDR2 are MGHRA and YSYEKL. J gave up 3 bases and V 2 bases, and 4 bases lay outside the gene matches. CDR3: CASSQTDRDGNTIYF. In DNA form, the CDR3 reads TGCGCCAGCAGCCAAACCGACAGGGATGGAAACACCATATATTTT.

The chain links TRBV18 to TRBJ1-1, with a weak D call TRBD1 (5 bases). Trimming cost V 0 bases and J 1 base, with 6 bases left between them. The CDR3 contains 14 residues. In germline, CDR1 is KGHSH, CDR2 LQKENI. The CDR3 sequence: CASSPPQGNTEAFF. Here the CDR3 DNA reads TGTGCCAGCTCACCACCCCAGGGGAACACTGAAGCTTTCTTT.

CDR3 loop: CASSLLRGQGREQYF. The DNA for the CDR3 is TGTGCCAGCAGCTTACTTCGGGGACAGGGTCGAGAGCAGTACTTC. This chain uses TRBV7-2 with TRBJ2-7; 9 nucleotides align to TRBD1. The V gene end was trimmed by 2 bases and the J gene end by 7 bases; junction bases not matched to a gene: 9. Germline loops: CDR1 SGHTA, CDR2 FQGNSA. This CDR3 is built from 15 residues.

The chain has TRBV3-1 (or the pseudogene TRBV3-2) and TRBJ2-4; 15 positions match TRBD2. CDR1 LGHDT and CDR2 YNNKEL come from the germline V gene (reference sequence). This CDR3 is 17 amino acids long. The V and J ends lost 3 bases and 7 bases, in that order; junction bases with no gene match: 7. CDR3 bases: TGTGCCAGCAGCCACTTGGGACTAGCGGGGGGCGGGAACATTCAGTACTTC. It encodes CASSHLGLAGGGNIQYF.

The rearrangement joins TRBV10-3 to TRBJ2-5; 9 bases align to TRBD2. Per the germline V gene, CDR1 is ENHRY and CDR2 is SYGVKD. Unmatched junction bases numbered 4, after V lost 4 bases and J lost 4 bases. CDR3 length equals 14 residues. The CDR3 DNA reads TGTGCCATCAGTGGCGGGGGGGAAGGAGAGACCCAGTACTTC. Amino acids: CAISGGGEGETQYF.

A few counts support this clone. This sequence joins TRBV4-1 and TRBJ2-4, with 13 bases matching TRBD2. The CDR3 sequence is 20 residues long. The trim removed 1 base at V and 1 base at J, leaving 10 bases unmatched. CDR1 is MGHRA, CDR2 YSYEKL, per germline. The DNA of the CDR3 is TGCGCCAGCAGCCAAGCCGGGACTAGCGGGAACCTAGGGGCCAAAAACATTCAGTACTTC. It yields the protein CASSQAGTSGNLGAKNIQYF.

This clone occurred once. CDR3 protein: CASSIQVSSYNEQFF. CDR3 nucleotides: TGTGCCAGCAGCATACAGGTTAGCTCCTACAATGAGCAGTTCTTC. V gene TRBV6-5 combines with J gene TRBJ2-1; tentatively, D is TRBD1 (5 bases). Germline V lookup: CDR1 MNHEY, CDR2 SVGAGI. The V gene lost 6 bases and the J gene lost 0 bases, with 12 bases spanning the gap. CDR3 length: 15 amino acids.

This clone turned up a few times. The J gene is TRBJ1-4, the V gene TRBV6-5; D remains unclear. Germline CDR1 reads MNHEY; CDR2 reads SVGAGI. The CDR3 is 13 amino acids. Trimming took off 10 bases at V and 8 bases at J, with 17 bases between the two ends. CDR3 nucleotides: TGTGCCACCAGATCGAGCCGATGGGAAAAACTGTTTTTT. This sequence encodes CATRSSRWEKLFF.

This clone was seen once. V gene TRBV2 combines with J gene TRBJ1-1, with 8 bases lining up with TRBD1. The germline gives CDR1 SNHLY, CDR2 FYNNEI. The junction had 9 bases not matched to a gene; V was cut back by 4 bases and J by 2 bases. There are 16 residues in the CDR3. This CDR3 is CASSALGQGKNTEAFF. The DNA of the CDR3 is TGTGCCAGCAGTGCCCTCGGACAGGGTAAAAACACTGAAGCTTTCTTT.

This chain joins TRBV5-1 and TRBJ1-2; TRBD1 might be the D (6 bases). Germline V gene data show CDR1 as SGHRS and CDR2 as YFSETQ. Trimming stripped 10 bases from V and 6 bases from J, with 25 bases between. This CDR3 comprises 15 residues. CDR3: CARGRGAGIEDGYTF. Written as DNA, the CDR3 is TGCGCCCGCGGCCGGGGGGCAGGGATAGAAGATGGCTACACCTTC.

The chain recombines TRBV6-1 with TRBJ1-5; 8 bases are a match to TRBD1. The CDR3 spans 16 residues. Germline V lookup: CDR1 MNHNS, CDR2 SASEGT. J lost 0 bases, V lost 4 bases, and 5 bases had no gene match. CDR3 sequence: CASSGGQDYSNQPQHF. The CDR3 nucleotides read TGTGCCAGCAGTGGGGGACAGGACTATAGCAATCAGCCCCAGCATTTT.

This clone was recorded a few times. V usage is TRBV7-9 and J usage is TRBJ1-5, with a possible D match to TRBD1 (6 bases). Per the germline V gene, CDR1 is SEHNR and CDR2 is FQNEAQ (reference sequence). The germline V and J ends were trimmed by 1 base and 0 bases, with 10 bases remaining between them. The CDR3 length is 16 residues. CDR3 DNA sequence: TGTGCCAGCAGCTTAGACCAGGGGTATAGCAATCAGCCCCAGCATTTT. Encoded protein: CASSLDQGYSNQPQHF.